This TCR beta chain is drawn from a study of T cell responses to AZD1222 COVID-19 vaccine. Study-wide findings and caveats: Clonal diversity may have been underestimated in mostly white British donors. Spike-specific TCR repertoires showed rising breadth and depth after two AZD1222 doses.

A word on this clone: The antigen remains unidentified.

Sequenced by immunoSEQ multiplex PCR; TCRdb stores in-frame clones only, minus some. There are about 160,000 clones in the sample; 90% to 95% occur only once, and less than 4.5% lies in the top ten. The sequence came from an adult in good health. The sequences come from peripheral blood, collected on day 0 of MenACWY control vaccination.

As DNA, the CDR3 is TGTGCCAGCAGCATAAGACAGGGGGCTAGCAATCAGCCCCAGCATTTT. This gives the protein CASSIRQGASNQPQHF. J is TRBJ1-5 and V is TRBV28, with 10 bases identical to TRBD1. CDR3 length: 16 residues. The germline CDR1 and CDR2 sequences are MDHEN and SYDVKM. Trimming cost V 6 bases and J 0 bases; bases outside gene matches: 5.